This T cell receptor beta chain emerged from a study of type 1 regulatory T cells (dated by TCRdb to the early 2020s). With respect to the entire study: The study characterized an in vitro protocol that generated a Tr1-enriched, alloantigen-specific CD4 T cell product named T-allo10. T-allo10 was being tested clinically in patients with hematological malignancies who were undergoing allogeneic hematopoietic stem cell transplantation.

On the study overall, not on this receptor specifically: A more restricted TCR repertoire was observed in Tr1 cells than in non-Tr1 cells, and this restriction was interpreted in the study as alloantigen-induced clonal expansion.

CDR1 and CDR2 are drawn from the germline V gene (reference sequence): SEHNR, FQNEAQ. Germline trimming amounts to 5 bases on V and 5 bases on J, with 8 as the count of junction bases outside the gene matches. The CDR3 runs 14 residues from the cysteine to the phenylalanine. Just CDR3 DNA is preserved here, 42 bases in frame from base 1. Sequencing instrument: Illumina MiSeq. The raw public data were reprocessed by TCRdb itself: fastp quality trimming at Q25, MiXCR clonotype calling, in-frame beta chains only. Every CDR3 protein is listed once, alongside the most common genes and DNA of its rows. For this sample there are fewer than 75,000 distinct CDR3 sequences; just under 50% appear just once. Approximately 2% of the sample is held by the ten biggest clonotypes. For this clonotype: The target of this receptor is not known. No much larger clonotype is one base removed from it; base qualities were not supplied.

This clonotype was obtained from a human donor in good health. The chain is made from TRBV7-9 and TRBJ2-5; 7 bases in the middle match TRBD2. Source material: cultured non-Tr1 T cells, either the whole culture or a sorted T cell fraction (not recorded which). Taken with the paper, the label for cell subset or site translates to: non-Tr1 population from the T-allo10 product. The CDR3 region: CASSRAGLEETQYF. The nucleotide sequence is TGTGCCAGCAGCAGAGCAGGACTAGAGGAGACCCAGTACTTC. With the portions outside the CDR3 filled from the reference TRBV7-9 and TRBJ2-5 genes, the complete variable region becomes DTGVSQNPRHKITKRGQNVTFRCDPISEHNRLYWYRQTLGQGPEFLTYFQNEAQLEKSRLLSDRFSAERPKGSFSTLEIQRTEQGDSAMYLCASSRAGLEETQYFGPGTRLLVL.